These 13 T cell receptor beta chains were sequenced from one sample in a study of response to subunit inactivated influenza vaccine. TCRdb recomputed calls from the RT-PCR reads with MiXCR, one row per CDR3 protein. The sample shows 700,000 to 900,000 distinct CDR3 sequences, around 21% of them seen only once. Sequencing used PBMCs from blood, obtained approximately 5 days after vaccination. These receptors were taken from a man aged 45-65 years who received an inactivated influenza vaccine.

The chain combines TRBV5-1 with TRBJ1-1; possibly TRBD1 for D (5 bases). Germline CDR1 is SGHRS and CDR2 is YFSETQ. V shed 4 bases and J shed 5 bases, with 15 bases lying between them. This CDR3 has 14 residues. The CDR3: CASSLGMGGTEAFF. CDR3 coding DNA: TGCGCCAGCAGCCTTGGGATGGGGGGTACTGAAGCTTTCTTT.

The chain is built from TRBV5-1 and TRBJ2-2; D might be TRBD1 (6 bases). The CDR3 is made up of 14 amino acids. V gave up 6 bases and J gave up 1 base, with 10 bases separating them. Germline lookup yields CDR1 SGHRS and CDR2 YFSETQ. The chain's CDR3 is CASTTTGNTGELFF. CDR3 DNA: TGCGCCAGCACCACGACAGGGAACACCGGGGAGCTGTTTTTT.

This clonotype turned up a few times. The chain couples TRBV20-1 to TRBJ2-1, with unresolved D. The CDR3 is made up of 13 amino acids. Germline V gene data show CDR1 as DFQATT and CDR2 as SNEGSKA (reference sequence). V lost 3 bases and J lost 0, with 6 bases in between. The CDR3: CSARPSSYNEQFF. The CDR3 DNA is TGCAGTGCTAGGCCTAGCTCCTACAATGAGCAGTTCTTC.

In this sample, this clonotype turned up a few times. The J gene is TRBJ2-1, the V gene TRBV4-1; 7 bases line up with TRBD2. CDR1 and CDR2 from the germline V gene are MGHRA and YSYEKL. This CDR3 spans 13 amino acids. The V segment lost 4 bases and the J segment 12 bases; nucleotides outside the gene matches: 9. The CDR3 DNA sequence: TGCGCCAGCAGCCTCCCCGGGGGGTTTTGGCAGTTCTTC. Translating gives CASSLPGGFWQFF.

This clonotype has at least ten counts. The chain carries TRBV6-2 or TRBV6-3 and TRBJ2-4; D is possibly TRBD2 (6 bases). The germline V and J ends were trimmed by 7 bases and 3 bases, with 16 bases remaining between them. CDR3 length: 15 amino acids. In germline, CDR1 is MNHEY, CDR2 SVGEGT. This CDR3 reads CASTPTGGGKNIQYF. In DNA form, the CDR3 reads TGTGCCAGCACTCCAACCGGGGGTGGCAAAAACATTCAGTACTTC.

In this sample, this clonotype turned up a few times. This chain connects TRBV11-2 to TRBJ1-6; possibly TRBD1 for D (6 bases). V was trimmed by 1 base and J by 3 bases, leaving 7 bases between them. The CDR3 sequence is 15 residues long. Germline V gene lookup returns CDR1 SGHAT and CDR2 FQNNGV. CDR3 protein: CASSLGGGYNSPLHF. Here the CDR3 DNA reads TGTGCCAGCAGCTTAGGAGGGGGCTATAATTCACCCCTCCACTTT.

This clonotype was found a few times. V is TRBV6-2 or TRBV6-3 and J is TRBJ2-5, with unresolved D. V lost 3 bases and J lost 5, with 13 bases in between. Germline values: CDR1 MNHEY, CDR2 SVGEGT. The CDR3 spans 14 residues. CDR3 region: CASSYALMGETQYF. CDR3 bases: TGTGCCAGCAGTTATGCTCTTATGGGTGAGACCCAGTACTTC.

The chain links TRBV2 to TRBJ2-7, with D uncertain. Trimming shortened V by 1 base and J by 3 bases, and 7 bases separated the two germline ends. From germline, CDR1 is SNHLY and CDR2 FYNNEI. The CDR3 covers 13 residues. In DNA form, the CDR3 reads TGTGCCAGCAGTGAAGGACCCTTCTACGAGCAGTACTTC. Its translation: CASSEGPFYEQYF. The whole variable domain, remainder taken from reference TRBV2 and TRBJ2-7, is EPEVTQTPSHQVTQMGQEVILRCVPISNHLYFYWYRQILGQKVEFLVSFYNNEISEKSEIFDDQFSVERPDGSNFTLKIRSTKLEDSAMYFCASSEGPFYEQYFGPGTRLTVT.

The chain joins TRBV27 to TRBJ2-1; 12 nucleotides agree with TRBD2. This CDR3 has 17 amino acids. Looked up from germline, CDR1 is MNHEY and CDR2 is SMNVEV (reference sequence). With V trimmed by 5 bases and J by 2 bases, 7 bases remained unmatched. The CDR3 spells CASSPRTSGATYNEQFF. The CDR3 DNA sequence: TGTGCCAGCAGTCCCCGGACTAGCGGGGCCACCTACAATGAGCAGTTCTTC.

In this sample, this clonotype turned up a few times. This chain uses TRBV12-3 or TRBV12-4 with TRBJ1-1; D possibly corresponds to TRBD1 (6 bases). V was cut by 6 bases and J by 0 bases, with 14 bases left in between. The CDR3 runs to 15 residues. This CDR3 is CASSLGQIMNTEAFF. The CDR3, as DNA: TGTGCCAGCAGCCTCGGACAGATCATGAACACTGAAGCTTTCTTT.

This clonotype was seen at least ten times. V usage is TRBV20-1 and J usage is TRBJ2-7; 8 bases match TRBD1. The V gene end was trimmed by 0 bases and the J gene end by 3 bases; junction bases not matched to a gene: 16. Germline lookup yields CDR1 DFQATT and CDR2 SNEGSKA (reference sequence). The CDR3 consists of 18 residues. The CDR3 spells CSARDIAAGGHLIYEQYF. Here the CDR3 DNA reads TGCAGTGCTAGAGATATCGCGGCAGGGGGCCACCTAATCTACGAGCAGTACTTC.

The rearrangement joins TRBV28 to TRBJ2-7; a weak D match, TRBD2 (6 bases). Trimming removed 5 bases from V and 6 bases from J, with 17 bases in between. Germline V gene data show CDR1 as MDHEN and CDR2 as SYDVKM. CDR3 length equals 14 residues. CDR3 residues: CASSTSGTVVEQYF. DNA of the CDR3: TGTGCCAGCAGTACCTCCGGGACTGTGGTCGAGCAGTACTTC.

This clonotype has a count of ten or more. The V gene is TRBV7-9, the J gene TRBJ1-2, with a weak D call TRBD1 (6 bases). V dropped 5 bases and J dropped 6 bases, with 7 bases sitting between them. CDR1 and CDR2 from the germline V gene are SEHNR and FQNEAQ (reference sequence). This CDR3 is 11 amino acids long. For the CDR3, the DNA is TGTGCCAGCAGCGAGGGGGATGGCTACACCTTC. Translated: CASSEGDGYTF.